The 5 T cell receptor beta chains given below trace back to one sample, sequenced in a study of regulatory T cells in long-lasting Graves disease. Time point here: persistent/refractory GD, antithyroid drugs over 5 years with positive TRAb. Researchers made the TCR library from RNA that was extracted from PBMCs. Construction of TCR beta libraries relied on iRepertoire HTBI primers and on Arm-PCR targeting CDR3 regions. MiXCR, applied by TCRdb to the multiplex PCR reads, yields one record per CDR3 protein. The sample holds hundreds of thousands of distinct CDR3 sequences, 20% seen once. The source material was peripheral blood mononuclear cells (PBMCs), sampled when the disease was refractory, from a patient treated with antithyroid drugs. Source of these receptors: a female donor with Graves disease.

The J gene is TRBJ2-7, the V gene TRBV5-1; D is unclear. Deletions cut 3 bases from V and 0 bases from J, with 13 bases between. Germline assignment: CDR1 SGHRS and CDR2 YFSETQ. The CDR3 loop spans 15 amino acids. The CDR3 protein is CASSSAASSSYEQYF. The CDR3 DNA reads as TGCGCCAGCAGCTCTGCAGCATCGAGCTCCTACGAGCAGTACTTC.

Ten or more counts support this clonotype. The V call is TRBV28, the J call TRBJ2-7, with D perhaps TRBD2 (6 bases). This CDR3 region has 17 residues. The germline V gene encodes CDR1 MDHEN and CDR2 SYDVKM. The germline V and J ends were trimmed by 3 bases and 2 bases, with 20 bases remaining between them. The CDR3 region is CASSFSIRPGLAYEQYF. The DNA for the CDR3 is TGTGCCAGCAGTTTCTCAATTCGTCCGGGACTCGCCTACGAGCAGTACTTC.

This chain links TRBV3-1 with TRBJ1-1; D unresolved. V lost 0 bases and J lost 7, with 12 bases in between. This CDR3 is 14 amino acids long. Germline V lookup: CDR1 LGHDT, CDR2 YNNKEL (reference sequence). The DNA of the CDR3 is TGTGCCAGCAGCCAAGATCTTTTTGGAGGTGAAGCTTTCTTT. Protein: CASSQDLFGGEAFF.

This clonotype was recorded many times. The CDR3 spells CASSLRMASEAFF. CDR3 nucleotides: TGTGCCAGCAGCTTACGGATGGCCTCTGAAGCTTTCTTT. The chain links TRBV7-8 to TRBJ1-1; no reliable D call. CDR3 length: 13 amino acids. V was clipped by 2 bases and J by 6 bases, with 10 bases between them. CDR1 is SGHVS and CDR2 is FQNEAQ in the germline V gene.

This chain joins TRBV19 and TRBJ1-5; 10 bases are shared with TRBD1. Unmatched junction bases numbered 8, after V lost 8 bases and J lost 4 bases. In germline, CDR1 is LNHDA, CDR2 SQIVND (reference sequence). CDR3 length: 15 amino acids. CDR3 region: CASYGRQGANQPQHF. DNA of the CDR3: TGTGCCAGTTACGGGCGACAGGGGGCTAATCAGCCCCAGCATTTT.